This TCR beta chain was sequenced during a study of shared clonotypes between healthy human individuals. Overall study context: A donor's plate count was three for CD4 naive and three for CD4 memory; CD8 naive had two and CD8 memory one.

The CDR3 covers 12 residues. Trimming removed 0 bases from V and 3 bases from J, with 4 bases in between. The germline gives CDR1 SGHNT, CDR2 YYREEE (reference sequence). Assay used: immunoSEQ multiplex PCR; TCRdb lists only in-frame clones, some missing. The sample has 650,000 to 800,000 clones, 92% seen once; the top ten hold approximately 22%. Naive-designated CD8 cells lacked CD45RO, were positively enriched for CCR7, and omitted terminally differentiated effector memory CD45RA+ cells. This clone was picked up one time. Material: naive CD8+ T cells sorted from blood. This TCR came from a young man in good health. The rearrangement joins TRBV5-4 to TRBJ2-7; D is uncertain. CDR3 coding DNA: TGTGCCAGCAGCTTGGACGACTACGAGCAGTACTTC. This sequence encodes CASSLDDYEQYF.